This record looks at one TCR beta chain sequence and its context. Building the TCR beta libraries relied on iRepertoire HTBI primers, and CDR3 regions underwent Arm-PCR. TCRdb redid the calling of the multiplex PCR reads with MiXCR, one entry per CDR3 protein. The sample yields a few hundred thousand distinct CDR3 sequences, roughly 14% seen once. The entry originates in a study of regulatory T cells in long-lasting Graves disease. V shed 5 bases and J shed 4 bases, with 9 bases lying between them. Germline V lookup: CDR1 SEHNR, CDR2 FQNEAQ (reference sequence). CDR3 size: 13 residues. As to time point: newly diagnosed GD, antithyroid drugs for less than 3 months. The TCR library used RNA extracted from PBMCs. This sample also belongs to another study, concerning T cells in Graves' hyperthyroidism and ophthalmopathy. According to that study: The model predicted ophthalmopathy a median around six months before onset.

The chain combines TRBV7-9 with TRBJ2-4; D not resolved. This receptor was obtained from a man in his thirties or forties with Graves disease. The material was peripheral blood mononuclear cells (PBMCs), obtained at new diagnosis, from a patient treated with antithyroid drugs. Written as DNA, the CDR3 is TGTGCCAGCAGCAGTCAGGTGAAAAACATTCAGTACTTC. Translated: CASSSQVKNIQYF.